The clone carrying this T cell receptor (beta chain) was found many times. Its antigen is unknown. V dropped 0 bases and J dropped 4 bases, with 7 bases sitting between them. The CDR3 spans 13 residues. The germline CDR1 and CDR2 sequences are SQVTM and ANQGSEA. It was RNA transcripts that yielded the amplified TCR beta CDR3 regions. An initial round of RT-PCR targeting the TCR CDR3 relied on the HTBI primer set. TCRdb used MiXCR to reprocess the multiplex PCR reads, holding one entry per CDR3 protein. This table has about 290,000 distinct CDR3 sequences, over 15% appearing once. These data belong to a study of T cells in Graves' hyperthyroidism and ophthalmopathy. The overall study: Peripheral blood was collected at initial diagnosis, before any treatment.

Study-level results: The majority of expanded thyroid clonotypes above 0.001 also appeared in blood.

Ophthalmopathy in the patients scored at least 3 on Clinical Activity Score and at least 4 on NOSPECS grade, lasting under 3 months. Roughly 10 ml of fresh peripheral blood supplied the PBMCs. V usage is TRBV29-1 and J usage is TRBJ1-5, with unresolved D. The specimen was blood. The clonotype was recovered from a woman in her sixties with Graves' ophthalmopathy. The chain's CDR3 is CSVEEQLNQPQHF. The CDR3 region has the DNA TGCAGCGTTGAAGAACAACTTAATCAGCCCCAGCATTTT.